These 17 T cell receptor beta chains came from one sample sequenced in a study of T cells in Graves' hyperthyroidism and ophthalmopathy. The TCR beta CDR3 regions underwent amplification using RNA transcripts as the source. The HTBI primer set was used in a first-round RT-PCR of the TCR CDR3. TCRdb redid the calling of the multiplex PCR reads with MiXCR, one entry per CDR3 protein. The data show fewer than 450,000 distinct CDR3 sequences, with approximately 18% seen just once and around 35% held by the top ten. What was sequenced was blood. The receptors were sampled from a woman aged 25-40 years with Graves' hyperthyroidism that later progressed to Graves' ophthalmopathy.

This clonotype was recorded at least ten times. The chain recombines TRBV4-1 with TRBJ2-7; possible D gene TRBD2, 6 bases. Trimming removed 3 bases from V and 3 bases from J, with 12 bases in between. The CDR3 contains 14 residues. Germline CDR1 and CDR2: MGHRA and YSYEKL. The CDR3 nucleotides read TGCGCCAGCAGCCACCCCGGGACTGTCTACGAGCAGTACTTC. Translated, it gives CASSHPGTVYEQYF.

This clonotype was counted many times. The CDR3 reads CASSEDSPNIQYF. The CDR3 DNA reads as TGTGCCAGCAGTGAGGACTCCCCTAACATTCAGTACTTC. The chain uses TRBV2 and TRBJ2-4; weak D call: TRBD2 (5 bases). CDR3 length equals 13 residues. Deletions cut 3 bases from V and 7 bases from J, with 10 bases between. Germline assignment: CDR1 SNHLY and CDR2 FYNNEI.

There are a few counts of this clonotype. The V gene is TRBV10-3, the J gene TRBJ1-1; D remains unclear. V dropped 3 bases and J dropped 1 base, with 6 bases sitting between them. Germline V gene data show CDR1 as ENHRY and CDR2 as SYGVKD. The CDR3 runs 13 residues. Here the CDR3 DNA reads TGTGCCATCAGTGATGAAGGGAACACTGAAGCTTTCTTT. This gives the protein CAISDEGNTEAFF.

This clonotype was counted between two and nine times. A much more abundant neighbour one base away suggests this may be a read error. The gene calls are TRBV5-1 and TRBJ1-1; D unclear. Germline V gene lookup returns CDR1 SGHRS and CDR2 YFSETQ. The CDR3 length is 14 residues. The DNA for the CDR3 is TGCGCCAACAGCCCTCGTCCGACCTACACTGAAGCTTTCTTT. This encodes CANSPRPTYTEAFF.

This clonotype has at least ten counts. The chain uses TRBV6-1 and TRBJ1-1, with D maybe TRBD1 (5 bases). The CDR3 is 14 residues long. Trimming pared 5 bases from V and 1 base from J, leaving 11 bases between. Germline V gives CDR1 MNHNS, CDR2 SASEGT. CDR3 sequence: CASSRAGGNTEAFF. The CDR3, as DNA: TGTGCCAGCAGTCGGGCCGGGGGGAACACTGAAGCTTTCTTT.

This clonotype was detected a few times. The chain recombines TRBV20-1 with TRBJ2-1; TRBD1 might be the D (6 bases). V shed 3 bases and J shed 1 base, with 13 bases lying between them. This CDR3 region has 15 residues. The germline V gene has CDR1 DFQATT and CDR2 SNEGSKA (reference sequence). As DNA, the CDR3 is TGCAGTGCTAGGCACACAGGGCATTCCTACAATGAGCAGTTCTTC. Translation: CSARHTGHSYNEQFF.

This chain uses TRBV19 with TRBJ1-5; D uncertain. The germline gives CDR1 LNHDA, CDR2 SQIVND (reference sequence). The CDR3 totals 15 residues. Between the trimmed V and J ends, which lost 4 bases and 0 bases, there was a span of 10 bases. The CDR3 region has the DNA TGTGCCAGTAGTAGGAGCGAGTATAGCAATCAGCCCCAGCATTTT. The encoded protein is CASSRSEYSNQPQHF.

V is TRBV25-1 and J is TRBJ2-3; 9 positions agree with TRBD2. J was trimmed by 0 bases and V by 8 bases; bases with no gene match: 9. The germline V gene encodes CDR1 MGHDK and CDR2 SYGVNS. The CDR3 extends over 16 amino acids. The CDR3 DNA reads TGTGCCAGCTCACCGGGCGGACTAGCGAGCACAGATACGCAGTATTTT. Protein sequence: CASSPGGLASTDTQYF.

This clonotype came up many times. CDR3 sequence (DNA): TGCAGTGCTAGAGGCCTGGGACATAACAGCACAGATACGCAGTATTTT. Its protein product is CSARGLGHNSTDTQYF. The chain links TRBV20-1 to TRBJ2-3, with a tentative D call TRBD1 (6 bases). The CDR3 is 16 residues long. V was shortened by 1 base and J by 0 bases, with 14 bases between the two germline ends. Per the germline V gene, CDR1 is DFQATT and CDR2 is SNEGSKA (reference sequence).

The chain is built from TRBV29-1 and TRBJ1-1, with 8 positions matching TRBD1. The CDR3 runs 19 residues. V lost 4 bases and J lost 2; bases outside the gene matches: 21. Germline loops: CDR1 SQVTM, CDR2 ANQGSEA. The CDR3 region is CSVGARGDRGLGYNTEAFF. The CDR3 region has the DNA TGCAGCGTTGGGGCTAGGGGAGACAGGGGATTGGGTTATAACACTGAAGCTTTCTTT.

This clonotype showed up many times. The DNA of the CDR3 is TGCGCCAGCAGCTTGACGTCGCTCACTAGGTCGGCTTTCTTT. Translation: CASSLTSLTRSAFF. The J gene is TRBJ1-1, the V gene TRBV5-1; D is undetermined. Germline-derived CDR1 and CDR2 are SGHRS and YFSETQ. The CDR3 has 14 amino acids. With 1 base removed from V and 11 bases from J, the gap between germline ends came to 18 bases.

This clonotype was detected ten times or more. The chain employs TRBV20-1 and TRBJ2-6; D unclear. This CDR3 contains 14 residues. Trimming stripped 5 bases from V and 1 base from J, with 9 bases between. Per germline, CDR1 DFQATT and CDR2 SNEGSKA (reference sequence). CDR3 in amino acids: CSALPGSGANVLTF. The CDR3 bases are TGCAGTGCTCTCCCCGGGTCTGGGGCCAACGTCCTGACTTTC.

This clonotype was seen repeatedly, ten times or more. In DNA, the CDR3 is TGTGCCAGCAGTTTTCTCCCGGGCAGGGGGTTTATCAATGAGCAGTTCTTC. Its translation is CASSFLPGRGFINEQFF. The rearrangement joins TRBV27 to TRBJ2-1, with TRBD1 identical over 7 bases. V lost 3 bases and J lost 6; bases outside the gene matches: 14. From germline, CDR1 is MNHEY and CDR2 SMNVEV (reference sequence). The CDR3 consists of 17 residues.

In this sample, this clonotype turned up many times. J is TRBJ2-2 and V is TRBV27; 7 bases fit TRBD1. J lost 1 base, V lost 5 bases, and 10 bases had no gene match. Germline lookup yields CDR1 MNHEY and CDR2 SMNVEV (reference sequence). The CDR3 is 17 amino acids. CDR3 sequence: CASSPRQGKKNTGELFF. The CDR3 DNA follows: TGTGCCAGCAGTCCCCGACAGGGTAAAAAGAACACCGGGGAGCTGTTTTTT.

This clonotype was detected many times. The chain is built from TRBV2 and TRBJ2-5; 9 bases agree with TRBD1. The CDR3 is 18 amino acids. Trimming took 8 bases from V and 4 from J; bases not matched to a gene: 20. Germline CDR1 is SNHLY and CDR2 is FYNNEI. DNA for the CDR3: TGTGCCAGCTCACCCTGGCCCCCGGGACAGGGTTTTCGAGAGACCCAGTACTTC. Encoded protein: CASSPWPPGQGFRETQYF.

This clonotype was seen ten or more times. V and J are TRBV19 and TRBJ1-1; D not certain. The V end was cut by 5 bases, the J end by 4 bases, with 20 bases between. The CDR3 contains 16 residues. Germline values: CDR1 LNHDA, CDR2 SQIVND (reference sequence). DNA of the CDR3: TGTGCCAGTAGTGGCACGAATGGTATTATAGGCACTGAAGCTTTCTTT. Amino acids: CASSGTNGIIGTEAFF.

The V gene is TRBV27, the J gene TRBJ2-7, with D uncertain. Germline CDR1 and CDR2: MNHEY and SMNVEV (reference sequence). V was cut by 2 bases and J by 4 bases, with 9 bases left in between. The CDR3 is 13 amino acids. This chain's CDR3 is CASSLRLRYEQYF. CDR3 nucleotide sequence: TGTGCCAGCAGTTTAAGGCTAAGATACGAGCAGTACTTC.